The 23 T cell receptor beta chains in this list originate from one sample, sequenced in a study of blood T cells in healthy people across ages. The use of a sample-barcoded 5' primer and a J-beta primer mix characterized a second PCR of 7 to 11 cycles. One entry per CDR3 protein results from TCRdb running MiXCR on the 5' RACE reads. Among roughly 1.6 million distinct CDR3 sequences listed, about 35% were seen once. Sequencing used blood. The receptors originated from a woman between 25 and 40 years old in good health.

This clonotype occurred a few times. An end of the junction differs from the germline gene, which may be a read error. V and J are TRBV28 and TRBJ2-1; D remains unclear. This CDR3 contains 12 residues. Germline CDR1 MDHEN, CDR2 SYDVKM. CDR3 nucleotides: TGTGCCAGCAGTCCAACTTACAGTGAGCAGTTCTTC. It specifies CASSPTYSEQFF.

The chain carries TRBV5-1 and TRBJ1-2; 7 nucleotides align to TRBD1. With V trimmed by 5 bases and J by 4 bases, 8 bases remained unmatched. Germline CDR1 SGHRS, CDR2 YFSETQ. There are 14 residues in the CDR3. The CDR3 sequence: CASRSGTVCYGYTF. The CDR3 nucleotides read TGCGCCAGCAGATCCGGGACAGTCTGCTATGGCTACACCTTC.

This clonotype was observed a handful of times. The J gene is TRBJ2-3, the V gene TRBV18; D unresolved. Per the germline V gene, CDR1 is KGHSH and CDR2 is LQKENI. The CDR3 consists of 13 residues. The germline V and J ends were trimmed by 3 bases and 4 bases, with 8 bases remaining between them. CDR3 in amino acids: CASSPTVADTQYF. DNA of the CDR3: TGTGCCAGCTCACCTACAGTGGCAGATACGCAGTATTTT.

This clonotype was observed a handful of times. The rearrangement uses TRBV7-9 and TRBJ2-5; 9 bases match TRBD1. The V segment lost 5 bases and the J segment 6 bases; nucleotides outside the gene matches: 4. The CDR3 has 13 residues. Germline V lookup: CDR1 SEHNR, CDR2 FQNEAQ (reference sequence). DNA of the CDR3: TGTGCCAGCAGCGGACAGGGGTGGCAGACCCAGTACTTC. This codes for CASSGQGWQTQYF.

This clonotype was seen a few times. The J gene is TRBJ1-2, the V gene TRBV15; 11 bases agree with TRBD1. V dropped 7 bases and J dropped 7; count of bases not matched to a gene: 5. The CDR3 has 13 residues. Germline-derived CDR1 and CDR2 are LNHNV and YYDKDF (reference sequence). Here the CDR3 reads CATNPGQGAGYTF. The CDR3 coding sequence is TGTGCCACCAACCCCGGACAGGGGGCTGGCTACACCTTC.

This clonotype was found many times. This chain links TRBV4-1 with TRBJ2-5, with 7 bases that match TRBD2. V was clipped by 1 base and J by 6 bases; unmatched bases: 17. The CDR3 totals 18 residues. The germline CDR1 and CDR2 sequences are MGHRA and YSYEKL. CDR3 sequence (DNA): TGCGCCAGCAGCCAAGCACCAGCGCTAGCGGCCCTTGGAAAGACCCAGTACTTC. It is translated as CASSQAPALAALGKTQYF.

This clonotype showed up just a few times. The J gene is TRBJ1-2, the V gene TRBV5-1; tentative D call: TRBD1 (5 bases). V lost 0 bases, J lost 5 bases, and 11 bases lay in between. The CDR3 sequence is 14 residues long. Germline CDR1 and CDR2: SGHRS and YFSETQ. The chain's CDR3 is CASSLAGRVYGYTF. In DNA form, the CDR3 reads TGCGCCAGCAGCTTGGCCGGCAGGGTGTATGGCTACACCTTC. The full variable domain, its missing parts supplied by reference TRBV5-1 and TRBJ1-2, is KAGVTQTPRYLIKTRGQQVTLSCSPISGHRSVSWYQQTPGQGLQFLFEYFSETQRNKGNFPGRFSGRQFSNSRSEMNVSTLELGDSALYLCASSLAGRVYGYTFGSGTRLTVV.

Regarding this clonotype: A read error may explain this, as a much larger clone is one base away. The chain is built from TRBV29-1 and TRBJ2-7, with TRBD2 matching over 7 bases. CDR1 SQVTM and CDR2 ANQGSEA come from the germline V gene. The CDR3 runs 15 residues. Written as DNA, the CDR3 is TGCAACGTTGAAGATGTGGCAGGGAGGGGCTACGAGCAGTACTTC. Translation: CNVEDVAGRGYEQYF.

This clonotype was observed a few times. This chain uses TRBV27 with TRBJ2-1; D is perhaps TRBD2 (5 bases). V shed 0 bases and J shed 6 bases, with 9 bases lying between them. CDR1 and CDR2 from the germline V gene are MNHEY and SMNVEV (reference sequence). The CDR3 is 14 amino acids. CDR3 nucleotides: TGTGCCAGCAGTTTATCGGCAGGACTCAATGAGCAGTTCTTC. This translates into CASSLSAGLNEQFF.

This clonotype was detected a few times. The chain has TRBV20-1 and TRBJ1-2; D call uncertain. This CDR3 is built from 11 residues. Germline CDR1 DFQATT, CDR2 SNEGSKA (reference sequence). V lost 3 bases and J lost 8, with 10 bases in between. CDR3 in amino acids: CSASGEVGYTF. The CDR3 bases are TGCAGTGCTAGTGGGGAAGTGGGCTACACCTTC.

This clonotype came up a few times. The V and J genes are TRBV28 and TRBJ1-1, with 12 bases identical to TRBD1. The J segment lost 3 bases and the V segment lost 6 bases, leaving 11 bases of the junction unmatched. CDR1 is MDHEN, CDR2 SYDVKM, per germline. This CDR3 spans 17 amino acids. The CDR3 DNA follows: TGTGCCAGCAGCGCCGGTCTAGGGACAGGGGGCGACACTGAAGCTTTCTTT. Protein product: CASSAGLGTGGDTEAFF.

This rearrangement joins TRBV12-3 or TRBV12-4 to TRBJ2-3; TRBD2 matches at 13 bases. The CDR3 extends over 18 amino acids. J lost 5 bases, V lost 0 bases, and 8 bases had no gene match. The CDR3 bases are TGTGCCAGCAGTTTAGCACCATGGACTAGCGGGAGTATAGATACGCAGTATTTT. Translation: CASSLAPWTSGSIDTQYF.

V usage is TRBV7-9 and J usage is TRBJ2-5; D remains unclear. CDR1 is SEHNR and CDR2 is FQNEAQ in the germline V gene (reference sequence). Trimming stripped 3 bases from V and 5 bases from J, with 10 bases between. The CDR3 runs to 13 residues. The CDR3 nucleotides read TGTGCCAGCAGCTTTGATCTCAGGGAGACCCAGTACTTC. Translating gives CASSFDLRETQYF.

The V call is TRBV27, the J call TRBJ1-4; a weak D match, TRBD1 (5 bases). Deletions cut 3 bases from V and 3 bases from J, with 11 bases between. Germline V gene lookup returns CDR1 MNHEY and CDR2 SMNVEV (reference sequence). The CDR3 is 15 amino acids. CDR3 in DNA: TGTGCCAGCAGTTTGATGGGGCTGGCTAATGAAAAACTGTTTTTT. Its translation is CASSLMGLANEKLFF. The whole variable domain, filled in from reference TRBV27 and TRBJ1-4, reads EAQVTQNPRYLITVTGKKLTVTCSQNMNHEYMSWYRQDPGLGLRQIYYSMNVEVTDKGDVPEGYKVSRKEKRNFPLILESPSPNQTSLYFCASSLMGLANEKLFFGSGTQLSVL.

This clonotype was detected a few times. The chain carries TRBV20-1 and TRBJ1-5; D unresolved. This CDR3 region has 13 residues. Germline assignment: CDR1 DFQATT and CDR2 SNEGSKA (reference sequence). V was pared by 6 bases and J by 2 bases, with 11 bases between. The CDR3 spells CSALDGRNQPQHF. The CDR3 bases are TGCAGTGCCCTGGACGGCCGCAATCAGCCCCAGCATTTT.

The table lists this clonotype with a few counts. This chain uses TRBV18 with TRBJ2-7, with D perhaps TRBD1 (7 bases). Between the trimmed V and J ends, which lost 6 bases and 7 bases, there was a span of 19 bases. This CDR3 is built from 14 residues. Germline V gene lookup returns CDR1 KGHSH and CDR2 LQKENI. The CDR3 sequence is CASSPGGPAGEQYF. CDR3 nucleotide sequence: TGTGCCAGCTCGCCAGGGGGGCCAGCTGGGGAGCAGTACTTC. Filled out from reference TRBV18 and TRBJ2-7, the complete variable domain reads NAGVMQNPRHLVRRRGQEARLRCSPMKGHSHVYWYRQLPEEGLKFMVYLQKENIIDESGMPKERFSAEFPKEGPSILRIQQVVRGDSAAYFCASSPGGPAGEQYFGPGTRLTVT.

The chain employs TRBV27 and TRBJ2-7; maybe TRBD1 (7 bases). CDR1 is MNHEY, CDR2 SMNVEV, per germline (reference sequence). This CDR3 comprises 15 residues. With 6 bases removed from V and 4 bases from J, the gap between germline ends came to 19 bases. The CDR3 coding sequence is TGTGCCAGCAGACTCGCTTCAGGGGGGATGTACGAGCAGTACTTC. Translating it yields CASRLASGGMYEQYF.

This chain joins TRBV5-1 and TRBJ1-6; D is uncertain. The ends were cut back, 3 bases at V and 7 bases at J, with 14 bases in the middle. The germline CDR1 and CDR2 sequences are SGHRS and YFSETQ. The CDR3 is made up of 15 amino acids. The CDR3 reads CASSSSGCANSPLHF. The CDR3 DNA reads TGCGCCAGCAGCTCCTCGGGCTGCGCGAATTCACCCCTCCACTTT.

This clonotype has only a few counts. J is TRBJ2-7 and V is TRBV2; 9 bases are a match to TRBD1. The CDR3 is 17 amino acids. Losses at the gene ends were 3 bases for V and 2 bases for J; bases not matched to a gene: 11. Per germline, CDR1 SNHLY and CDR2 FYNNEI. DNA of the CDR3: TGTGCCAGCAGTGAGGTCGTTAGGACAGGGGAAACCTACGAGCAGTACTTC. Translation: CASSEVVRTGETYEQYF.

This clonotype was counted between two and nine times. This rearrangement joins TRBV20-1 to TRBJ2-7, with D perhaps matching TRBD1 (6 bases). CDR3 length: 14 residues. V lost 4 bases and J lost 0, with 13 bases in between. Germline V gives CDR1 DFQATT, CDR2 SNEGSKA (reference sequence). CDR3: CSATRQVSSYEQYF. Written as DNA, the CDR3 is TGCAGTGCTACGCGACAGGTCAGCTCCTACGAGCAGTACTTC.

This clonotype was counted only a few times. The J gene is TRBJ2-6, the V gene TRBV12-3 or TRBV12-4; D is uncertain. The CDR3 totals 16 residues. V was pared by 7 bases and J by 0 bases, with 13 bases between. The CDR3 DNA follows: TGTGCCAGCACCCCCGGCGGCGACTCTGGGGCCAACGTCCTGACTTTC. Translated, it gives CASTPGGDSGANVLTF.

This clonotype appeared a few times. V gene TRBV6-6 combines with J gene TRBJ1-1; D gene unclear. CDR3 size: 12 residues. V was trimmed by 4 bases and J by 1 base, leaving 4 bases between them. From germline, CDR1 is MNHNY and CDR2 SVGAGI (reference sequence). CDR3 protein: CASSWQNTEAFF. The DNA for the CDR3 is TGTGCCAGCAGTTGGCAGAACACTGAAGCTTTCTTT.

This clonotype was seen repeatedly, ten times or more. The chain is built from TRBV30 and TRBJ2-3, with D unclear. The germline V gene encodes CDR1 GTSNPN and CDR2 SVGIG (reference sequence). V lost 2 bases and J lost 3, with 6 bases in between. The CDR3 is 12 residues long. The CDR3 region is CAWSIQTDTQYF. Here the CDR3 DNA reads TGTGCCTGGAGTATACAAACAGATACGCAGTATTTT.